The present entry profiles one TCR beta chain with its context. With TRAV- and TRBV-specific primers, first-strand cDNA was made, covering the alpha and beta chains. The PCR that amplified TCRs ran for about 20 cycles, relying on a constant-region primer and a V-primer adapter. TCRdb called the reads again in MiXCR, with one record for every CDR3 protein. The sample shows roughly 30,000 distinct CDR3 sequences, under 55% of them seen only once. This sample is part of a study of low-dose radiotherapy and immunotherapy resistance in tumors. Study-level information: Intravenous ipilimumab 1 mg/kg every six weeks was given with nivolumab 240 mg every two weeks. Cyclophosphamide went in intravenously at 200 mg/m2 every two weeks, one day before radiation and immunotherapy. Aspirin 300 mg, taken orally and daily, was given to patients for four cycles from cycle 1 day 1.

CDR3 length: 16 residues. The V gene end was trimmed by 0 bases and the J gene end by 7 bases; junction bases not matched to a gene: 7. Germline V lookup: CDR1 SGHAT, CDR2 FQNNGV. The time point was: after trial treatment. The treatment: LDRT plus nivolumab, ipilimumab, low-dose cyclophosphamide and aspirin (RACIN trial). Donors were dosed with nivolumab and ipilimumab; they also received aspirin, low-dose cyclophosphamide and low-dose radiotherapy. Sequenced here: PBMCs, sampled after low-dose radiotherapy plus immunotherapy. The chain joins TRBV11-2 to TRBJ2-1; 9 bases match TRBD1. This clonotype was obtained from a male donor with gallbladder cancer. CDR3 residues: CASSLEEGQGWNEQFF. CDR3 DNA sequence: TGTGCCAGCAGCTTAGAGGAGGGACAGGGATGGAATGAGCAGTTCTTC.